This T cell receptor beta chain came from a study of T cells in Graves' hyperthyroidism and ophthalmopathy. The study, taken as a whole, reports: Among thyroid clonotypes expanded above 0.001, most also appeared in blood.

Unmatched junction bases numbered 10, after V lost 5 bases and J lost 5 bases. Germline V gene sequence: CDR1 SGHAT, CDR2 FQNNGV. The CDR3 is 17 amino acids. This clonotype occurred a few times. Its specificity is unknown. Using RNA transcripts as the source, TCR beta CDR3 regions were amplified. Researchers ran a first-round RT-PCR on the TCR CDR3 using the HTBI primer set. TCRdb recomputed calls from the multiplex PCR reads with MiXCR, one row per CDR3 protein. Found here are 300,000 to 350,000 distinct CDR3 sequences, approximately 15% of them singletons; the top ten hold under 30%. Graves' hyperthyroidism was deemed stable given no ophthalmopathy progression within 18 months. Diagnoses were established using clinical symptoms, serum thyroxine and TRAb, thyroid ultrasound and orbital computed tomography. PBMCs came from less than 11 ml fresh peripheral blood.

The V call is TRBV11-2, the J call TRBJ2-5; 14 nucleotides match TRBD2. The TCR comes from a woman in her twenties or thirties with Graves' hyperthyroidism. Sequences were obtained from blood. The CDR3 loop is CASSPGTSGGNRETQYF. DNA of the CDR3: TGTGCCAGCAGCCCAGGGACTAGCGGGGGAAATCGGGAGACCCAGTACTTC.